These 24 T cell receptor beta chains came from one sample sequenced in a study of radiation and T cells in renal cell carcinoma. Sequenced by immunoSEQ multiplex PCR; TCRdb stores in-frame clones only, minus some. In the table there are about 120,000 clones, about 81% of which are singletons. This sample's time point: blood 2 weeks post-SBRT. As for treatment: 15 Gy SBRT to primary tumor, nephrectomy 4 weeks later. The sequences come from blood, collected from a patient whose treatment included radiotherapy and nephrectomy. All receptors derive from a man in his fifties with renal cell carcinoma.

The chain has TRBV9 and TRBJ2-1; D is ambiguous. Germline assignment: CDR1 SGDLS and CDR2 YYNGEE. The V end lost 2 bases, the J end lost 8 bases, and 20 bases lay between the germline ends. The CDR3 spans 16 residues. The chain's CDR3 is CASSVSLSAAAHEQFF. The CDR3 nucleotides are TGTGCCAGCAGCGTCTCATTAAGTGCGGCGGCCCATGAGCAGTTCTTC.

V is TRBV7-9 and J is TRBJ2-3, with TRBD2 identical over 14 bases. V gave up 5 bases and J gave up 6 bases; unmatched junction bases: 4. This CDR3 spans 15 amino acids. Germline CDR1 reads SEHNR; CDR2 reads FQNEAQ (reference sequence). In nucleotides, the CDR3 is TGTGCCAGCAGCCTGGGACTAGCGGGAGCCGATACGCAGTATTTT. Encoded protein: CASSLGLAGADTQYF.

The table lists this clone with a few counts. CDR3 nucleotides: TGCAGCGTTACCTCCCCGAGGCGCTACGAGCAGTACTTC. Residues: CSVTSPRRYEQYF. The chain recombines TRBV29-1 with TRBJ2-7; D remains ambiguous. V was clipped by 5 bases and J by 3 bases, with 14 bases between them. The germline V gene encodes CDR1 SQVTM and CDR2 ANQGSEA. CDR3 length: 13 residues.

V and J are TRBV5-1 and TRBJ2-5; TRBD2 might be the D (6 bases). V lost 4 bases and J lost 1, with 14 bases in between. Per the germline V gene, CDR1 is SGHRS and CDR2 is YFSETQ. This CDR3 has 15 amino acids. The CDR3 nucleotides read TGCGCCAGCAGCCCCTCCCCCGGGGGCCAAGAGACCCAGTACTTC. This codes for CASSPSPGGQETQYF.

This chain connects TRBV7-8 to TRBJ2-3, with no clear D. The CDR3 extends over 14 amino acids. Germline lookup yields CDR1 SGHVS and CDR2 FQNEAQ. V dropped 5 bases and J dropped 0 bases, with 9 bases sitting between them. The CDR3 spells CASSPQGSTDTQYF. The DNA of the CDR3 is TGTGCCAGCAGCCCCCAAGGGAGCACAGATACGCAGTATTTT.

The V and J genes are TRBV4-3 and TRBJ2-3, with 7 bases lining up with TRBD1. The CDR3 has 15 residues. Losses at the gene ends were 0 bases for V and 4 bases for J; bases not matched to a gene: 4. CDR1 LGHNA and CDR2 YSLEER come from the germline V gene. The CDR3 nucleotides are TGCGCCAGCAGCCAAGAATACAGGGGCCCAGATACGCAGTATTTT. This sequence encodes CASSQEYRGPDTQYF.

The rearrangement uses TRBV5-1 and TRBJ2-1; 8 nucleotides align to TRBD2. The CDR3 runs to 14 residues. The J segment lost 6 bases and the V segment lost 4 bases, leaving 6 bases of the junction unmatched. Germline loops: CDR1 SGHRS, CDR2 YFSETQ. CDR3 sequence: CASSVDTSGNEQFF. The CDR3, as DNA: TGCGCCAGCAGCGTTGACACTAGCGGCAATGAGCAGTTCTTC.

The chain employs TRBV7-9 and TRBJ2-1; no firm D call. V was pared by 4 bases and J by 4 bases, with 11 bases between. This CDR3 comprises 14 residues. Germline CDR1 SEHNR, CDR2 FQNEAQ (reference sequence). CDR3 protein: CASSSLGGYNEQFF. DNA of the CDR3: TGTGCCAGCAGCTCTCTCGGCGGATACAATGAGCAGTTCTTC.

Here the CDR3 reads CASSVGTSTDTQYF. CDR3 nucleotide sequence: TGTGCCAGCAGCGTAGGCACTAGCACAGATACGCAGTATTTT. The chain has TRBV9 and TRBJ2-3; D is unclear. Germline CDR1 and CDR2: SGDLS and YYNGEE. The CDR3 totals 14 residues. V was pared by 0 bases and J by 0 bases, with 5 bases between.

The V and J genes are TRBV2 and TRBJ2-7; D is unclear. Per the germline V gene, CDR1 is SNHLY and CDR2 is FYNNEI. This CDR3 region has 13 residues. The V end lost 5 bases, the J end lost 0 bases, and 8 bases lay between the germline ends. CDR3 residues: CASSTGPSYEQYF. CDR3 coding DNA: TGTGCCAGCAGTACCGGGCCCTCCTACGAGCAGTACTTC.

This sequence joins TRBV28 and TRBJ1-5; D is uncertain. The CDR3 has 16 residues. Trimming left V 5 bases short and J 1 base short, with 15 bases between. Germline assignment: CDR1 MDHEN and CDR2 SYDVKM. The CDR3 DNA reads TGTGCCAGCAGTCGCGGCATCTATTCCAGCAATCAGCCCCAGCATTTT. Its translation is CASSRGIYSSNQPQHF. Complete variable domain (other parts from reference TRBV28 and TRBJ1-5): DVKVTQSSRYLVKRTGEKVFLECVQDMDHENMFWYRQDPGLGLRLIYFSYDVKMKEKGDIPEGYSVSREKKERFSLILESASTNQTSMYLCASSRGIYSSNQPQHFGDGTRLSIL.

This chain links TRBV9 with TRBJ1-3; a possible D gene is TRBD1 (5 bases). The germline V gene has CDR1 SGDLS and CDR2 YYNGEE. CDR3 size: 15 residues. With 0 bases removed from V and 3 bases from J, the gap between germline ends came to 10 bases. CDR3 sequence (DNA): TGTGCCAGCAGCGTAGAGCAGGGCGGTGGAAACACCATATATTTT. This codes for CASSVEQGGGNTIYF.

V usage is TRBV2 and J usage is TRBJ2-3, with D tentatively TRBD2 (6 bases). Germline V lookup: CDR1 SNHLY, CDR2 FYNNEI. The CDR3 sequence is 17 residues long. V gave up 6 bases and J gave up 2 bases, with 21 bases separating them. CDR3 loop: CASRDLAPGDPTDTQYF. The CDR3 DNA reads as TGTGCCAGCAGAGACTTAGCCCCGGGAGATCCCACAGATACGCAGTATTTT.

The V gene is TRBV5-8, the J gene TRBJ2-7, with 7 bases that match TRBD1. The trim removed 5 bases at V and 0 bases at J, leaving 8 bases unmatched. The CDR3 extends over 15 amino acids. CDR1 SGHTS and CDR2 YDEGEE come from the germline V gene. CDR3 nucleotides: TGTGCCAGCAGTAGGGGCAGGGGGTACTCCTACGAGCAGTACTTC. This sequence encodes CASSRGRGYSYEQYF.

The chain carries TRBV10-1 and TRBJ2-7, with TRBD1 identical over 10 bases. The CDR3 spans 17 residues. CDR1 is WNHNN, CDR2 SYGVQD, per germline (reference sequence). V lost 9 bases, J lost 2 bases, and 16 bases stayed unmatched. CDR3 loop: CARTRTLRDRGTYEQYF. The CDR3 DNA is TGCGCCAGAACACGAACCCTCCGGGACAGGGGTACCTACGAGCAGTACTTC.

The genes are TRBV6-5 and TRBJ2-3; TRBD1 might be the D (5 bases). The V gene's germline CDR1 is MNHEY and CDR2 SVGAGI. Trimming removed 10 bases at V and 0 bases at J, with 17 bases between. The CDR3 consists of 15 residues. The DNA of the CDR3 is TGTGCCACTACTCAGACAGTATCTAGCACAGATACGCAGTATTTT. Protein product: CATTQTVSSTDTQYF.

The V and J genes are TRBV29-1 and TRBJ2-7, with 12 positions matching TRBD1. V dropped 7 bases and J dropped 6; count of bases not matched to a gene: 10. Germline values: CDR1 SQVTM, CDR2 ANQGSEA. CDR3 length equals 14 residues. The CDR3 sequence: CSAVGRDRGLEQYF. The CDR3, as DNA: TGCAGCGCCGTCGGGCGGGACAGGGGGCTCGAGCAGTACTTC.

The chain uses TRBV6-1 and TRBJ1-5; maybe TRBD1 (6 bases). CDR1 and CDR2 (germline): MNHNS, SASEGT. Between the trimmed V and J ends, which lost 7 bases and 2 bases, there was a span of 9 bases. This CDR3 has 13 amino acids. The CDR3 region is CASIGQRNQPQHF. Here the CDR3 DNA reads TGTGCCAGCATAGGACAGCGCAATCAGCCCCAGCATTTT.

The chain employs TRBV18 and TRBJ1-5, with TRBD1 matching 7 bases. The CDR3 has 13 amino acids. V lost 6 bases, J lost 5 bases, and 4 bases stayed unmatched. CDR1 and CDR2 (germline): KGHSH, LQKENI. CDR3 DNA sequence: TGTGCCAGCTCGCTAGACAGGGATCAGCCCCAGCATTTT. Amino acids: CASSLDRDQPQHF.

J is TRBJ2-2 and V is TRBV28; maybe TRBD2 (6 bases). Looked up from germline, CDR1 is MDHEN and CDR2 is SYDVKM. V dropped 5 bases and J dropped 0 bases, with 13 bases sitting between them. This CDR3 contains 16 residues. The CDR3 here is CASSPPVAANTGELFF. For the CDR3, the DNA is TGTGCCAGCAGTCCCCCGGTAGCGGCGAACACCGGGGAGCTGTTTTTT.

The V call is TRBV5-4, the J call TRBJ1-2, with 10 bases fitting TRBD1. The germline gives CDR1 SGHNT, CDR2 YYREEE (reference sequence). The CDR3 has 15 residues. With 3 bases clipped from V and 8 bases from J, the junction kept 10 bases outside the gene matches. In DNA form, the CDR3 reads TGTGCCAGCAGCTCGCCGGGACAGGGGAATTCAGGCTACACCTTC. It codes for CASSSPGQGNSGYTF.

This clone was recorded only once. The chain carries TRBV5-1 and TRBJ1-1; perhaps TRBD1 as D (5 bases). V lost 4 bases and J lost 4, with 14 bases in between. CDR1 and CDR2 (germline): SGHRS, YFSETQ. The CDR3 consists of 14 residues. CDR3 region: CASSVQGRGTEAFF. The CDR3 bases are TGCGCCAGCAGCGTCCAGGGCCGGGGCACTGAAGCTTTCTTT.

The chain carries TRBV6-1 and TRBJ1-3; TRBD1 agrees at 7 bases. The length of the CDR3 is 15 residues. Germline trimming cut 7 bases from V and 0 bases from J; bases unmatched to any gene: 6. Germline V lookup: CDR1 MNHNS, CDR2 SASEGT. The CDR3 loop reads CASTRDRFSGNTIYF. Here the CDR3 DNA reads TGTGCCAGCACCCGGGACAGATTCTCTGGAAACACCATATATTTT.

The V call is TRBV28, the J call TRBJ2-7, with 7 bases matching TRBD1. There are 15 residues in the CDR3. Germline CDR1 is MDHEN and CDR2 is SYDVKM. V lost 5 bases, J lost 2 bases, and 9 bases stayed unmatched. CDR3: CASSGVGTATYEQYF. The CDR3 DNA reads as TGTGCCAGCAGTGGAGTCGGGACAGCCACCTACGAGCAGTACTTC.